The T cell receptor (beta chain) described here comes from a study of blood T cell repertoires in COVID-19. This clone was seen once. The V end lost 6 bases, the J end lost 3 bases, and 15 bases lay between the germline ends. This CDR3 contains 14 residues. CDR1 is SGHNT, CDR2 YYREEE, per germline (reference sequence). Generated by immunoSEQ multiplex PCR, the TCRdb table keeps only in-frame clones and is missing some. The data show 350,000 or so clones, with 90% seen just once and 5% to 8.5% held by the top ten. What was sequenced was peripheral blood. The rearrangement links TRBV5-4 to TRBJ2-5; TRBD1 is a possible D gene (6 bases). The receptor comes from a man aged 18-30 years with active or convalescent COVID-19. This chain's CDR3 is CASTPGHWEETQYF. CDR3 DNA sequence: TGTGCCAGCACCCCGGGACATTGGGAAGAGACCCAGTACTTC. The whole variable domain, filled in from reference TRBV5-4 and TRBJ2-5, reads ETGVTQSPTHLIKTRGQQVTLRCSSQSGHNTVSWYQQALGQGPQFIFQYYREEENGRGNFPPRFSGLQFPNYSSELNVNALELDDSALYLCASTPGHWEETQYFGPGTRLLVL.